These T cell receptor beta chains were read from a single sample in a study of blood T cell repertoires in COVID-19. The table came from immunoSEQ multiplex PCR; TCRdb's copy has only in-frame clones and leaves some out. In the table there are 200,000 to 300,000 clones, 84% of which are singletons. Sequencing used peripheral blood. Every receptor here comes from a man aged 35 to 55 who had recovered from COVID-19. Both conserved end residues are part of each CDR3. The D gene is left open where the match is weak. Some rows mark clone size as missing; the rest say once, few, many or name a class of expanded clone.

15,TRBV6-2/TRBV6-3,TRBD2,NA,TRBJ2-5,TGTGCCAGCAGTTGGGCTAGCGGGAACCAAGAGACCCAGTACTTC,CASSWASGNQETQYF
17,TRBV4-1,TRBD2,NA,TRBJ2-2,TGCGCCAGCAGCTTCCGTGCTAGCGGGGGAAACACCGGGGAGCTGTTTTTT,CASSFRASGGNTGELFF
15,TRBV20-1,TRBD1,NA,TRBJ2-2,TGCAGTGCTAGTTTGCAGGGGGCGAGAACCGGGGAGCTGTTTTTT,CSASLQGARTGELFF
12,TRBV13,NA,NA,TRBJ2-3,TGTGCCAGCAGCCCGGACTTCGATACGCAGTATTTT,CASSPDFDTQYF
14,TRBV19,NA,once,TRBJ1-1,TGTGCCAGTAGTATCTCGACGGGGAACACTGAAGCTTTCTTT,CASSISTGNTEAFF
20,TRBV30,TRBD1,NA,TRBJ2-2,TGTGCCTGGAGTCCCCCCGGGACAGGGTCCGGGGGTCGGCACACCGGGGAGCTGTTTTTT,CAWSPPGTGSGGRHTGELFF
14,TRBV2,NA,NA,TRBJ2-3,TGTGCCAGCAGTGATCAGCTAGACACAGATACGCAGTATTTT,CASSDQLDTDTQYF
20,TRBV7-8,TRBD2,NA,TRBJ2-1,TGTGCCAGCAGCCCCAGGACTAGCGGGGGGGTCTGGACCCCTTACAATGAGCAGTTCTTC,CASSPRTSGGVWTPYNEQFF
14,TRBV10-3,NA,NA,TRBJ2-7,TGTGCCATCAGTGAGTCGTCAGGGGTCGGGGAGCAGTACTTC,CAISESSGVGEQYF
15,TRBV3-1/TRBV3-2,TRBD1,NA,TRBJ1-5,TGTGCCAGCAGCCAAGGGGGACAGCCAAATCAGCCCCAGCATTTT,CASSQGGQPNQPQHF
15,TRBV10-1,NA,NA,TRBJ2-5,TGCGCCAGCAGTCCATCGGACGGGATGAGGGAGACCCAGTACTTC,CASSPSDGMRETQYF
16,TRBV30,NA,NA,TRBJ1-6,TGTGCCTGGAGTGTAACCCGGAGCTCCTATAATTCACCCCTCCACTTT,CAWSVTRSSYNSPLHF
14,TRBV10-3,TRBD2,NA,TRBJ2-3,TGTGCCACGCGGACTAGCGGGAACACAGATACGCAGTATTTT,CATRTSGNTDTQYF
16,TRBV5-8,TRBD1,once,TRBJ1-1,TGTGCCAGCAGCTTTAGTAGGGGGCGTGTGGACACTGAAGCTTTCTTT,CASSFSRGRVDTEAFF
15,TRBV2,TRBD2,NA,TRBJ2-3,TGTGCCAGCAGTTTTCTAGCGGGGTCCACAGATACGCAGTATTTT,CASSFLAGSTDTQYF
13,TRBV6-5,NA,NA,TRBJ2-6,TGTGCCAGCAGGACAGACGCCTACAACGTCCTGACTTTC,CASRTDAYNVLTF
13,TRBV5-6,NA,NA,TRBJ2-5,TGTGCCAGCAGCCGCGGACTGCAAGAGACCCAGTACTTC,CASSRGLQETQYF
16,TRBV19,NA,NA,TRBJ2-3,TGTGCCAGTAGTATAAGGGGCAGGGGCACCACAGATACGCAGTATTTT,CASSIRGRGTTDTQYF
14,TRBV9,NA,NA,TRBJ1-1,TGTGCCAGCAGCCGGAACTGGGACATCAATGAAGCTTTCTTT,CASSRNWDINEAFF
16,TRBV6-5,NA,NA,TRBJ2-7,TGTGCCAGCAGTTACTCGAAGGACAAACCCTACCACGAGCAGTACTTC,CASSYSKDKPYHEQYF
15,TRBV5-1,NA,NA,TRBJ2-5,TGCGCCAGCAGCTTGGAAGGGTGGGGGGAAGAGACCCAGTACTTC,CASSLEGWGEETQYF
17,TRBV2,NA,NA,TRBJ1-6,TGTGCCAGCAGTGAAAGTCAGTGGCCCAGGGTTAATTCACCCCTCCACTTT,CASSESQWPRVNSPLHF
15,TRBV4-3,TRBD1,NA,TRBJ2-7,TGCGCCAGCAGCCTAGGACGGGACAGCTCCTACGAGCAGTACTTC,CASSLGRDSSYEQYF
13,TRBV6-6,NA,few,TRBJ2-7,TGTGCCAGCAGCGCAGGGAATGTGTACGAGCAGTACTTC,CASSAGNVYEQYF
17,TRBV27,NA,NA,TRBJ2-1,TGTGCCAGCAGTTTAGTCGCAGGGATCCTCGTGGGCTATGAGCAGTTCTTC,CASSLVAGILVGYEQFF
14,TRBV6-5,TRBD1,NA,TRBJ1-2,TGTGCCAGCAGTCCTACCGGGACAGGCTATGGCTACACCTTC,CASSPTGTGYGYTF
11,TRBV7-9,NA,NA,TRBJ1-2,TGTGCCAGCAGCTTTATGGGCAGCTACACCTTC,CASSFMGSYTF
14,TRBV5-1,NA,NA,TRBJ2-3,TGCGCCAGCAGCTCGGCTGACAGCTCAGATACGCAGTATTTT,CASSSADSSDTQYF
16,TRBV14,TRBD1,NA,TRBJ1-1,TGTGCCAGCAGCTCATCCAGGGGGCGGACGGACACTGAAGCTTTCTTT,CASSSSRGRTDTEAFF
15,TRBV3-1/TRBV3-2,TRBD2,NA,TRBJ2-4,TGTGCCAGCAGCCATTCTAGCGGGGGTAAAAACATTCAGTACTTC,CASSHSSGGKNIQYF
18,TRBV5-5,TRBD2,NA,TRBJ2-5,TGTGCCAGCAGCCCCTTTGAGATGCGGGGGAAATGGGGGGAGACCCAGTACTTC,CASSPFEMRGKWGETQYF
12,TRBV11-2,NA,NA,TRBJ2-7,TGTGCCAGCAGCAGGGGCTCCTACGAGCAGTACTTC,CASSRGSYEQYF